These 18 T cell receptor beta chains came from one sample sequenced in a study of regulatory T cells in long-lasting Graves disease (dated by TCRdb to the early 2020s). The library was made by multiplex PCR. The sequencer was an Illumina HiSeq 4000. To build TCR beta libraries, CDR3 regions were amplified by Arm-PCR using iRepertoire HTBI primers. The public sequencing data were trimmed at Q25 with fastp and processed into clonotypes with MiXCR by TCRdb, which kept only in-frame beta chains. Rows matching on CDR3 protein sequence are summarized as one entry with the most common DNA and genes. This sample has 400,000 to 500,000 distinct CDR3 sequences in its table, and roughly 22% of those were observed once. The leading ten clones occupy about an eighth of the sample. In the paper's terms, the time point label means: persistent/refractory GD, antithyroid drugs over 5 years with positive TRAb. For both TCR sequencing and RNA sequencing, RNA was extracted from PBMCs using TRIzol.

Sequences were derived from peripheral blood mononuclear cells (PBMCs), sampled when the disease was refractory, from a patient treated with antithyroid drugs. These receptors were obtained from a female donor with Graves disease.

This clonotype was seen a few times. The DNA of the CDR3 is TGCAGTGCTAGTCCGCTGGTCTACTATGGCTACACCTTC. Its protein product is CSASPLVYYGYTF. This rearrangement joins TRBV20-1 to TRBJ1-2; D is unclear. CDR3 length: 13 amino acids. Per germline, CDR1 DFQATT and CDR2 SNEGSKA (reference sequence). V shed 3 bases and J shed 3 bases, with 11 bases lying between them.

This clonotype was recorded at least ten times. The chain carries TRBV20-1 and TRBJ1-5, with 7 nucleotides matching TRBD1. The germline gives CDR1 DFQATT, CDR2 SNEGSKA (reference sequence). The CDR3 length is 18 residues. The ends lost 6 bases at V and 0 bases at J; junction bases unmatched: 17. This chain's CDR3 is CSARSEGAGLDSNQPQHF. As DNA, the CDR3 is TGCAGTGCAAGGTCGGAGGGGGCAGGTTTGGATAGCAATCAGCCCCAGCATTTT.

The V gene is TRBV7-3, the J gene TRBJ1-1; D uncertain. CDR1 is SGHTA, CDR2 FQGTGA, per germline. The CDR3 extends over 12 amino acids. V lost 7 bases, J lost 5 bases, and 11 bases lay in between. CDR3 protein: CASIVDTTEAFF. DNA of the CDR3: TGTGCCAGCATAGTCGATACTACTGAAGCTTTCTTT.

The rearrangement joins TRBV13 to TRBJ1-3; D not certain. V shed 5 bases and J shed 2 bases, with 22 bases lying between them. Germline CDR1 is PRHDT and CDR2 is FYEKMQ (reference sequence). This CDR3 spans 18 amino acids. Written as DNA, the CDR3 is TGTGCCAGCAGCGCACGACTGACAACGAGCGGTGCTGGAAACACCATATATTTT. Amino acid sequence: CASSARLTTSGAGNTIYF.

This clonotype was counted many times. The V and J genes are TRBV28 and TRBJ2-7, with TRBD2 matching over 8 bases. J was trimmed by 2 bases and V by 5 bases; bases with no gene match: 14. The CDR3 loop spans 17 amino acids. Per germline, CDR1 MDHEN and CDR2 SYDVKM. CDR3 sequence: CASSPPPFGRGAYEQYF. As DNA, the CDR3 is TGTGCCAGCAGTCCACCCCCGTTTGGGCGGGGGGCCTACGAGCAGTACTTC.

V usage is TRBV5-8 and J usage is TRBJ1-4; the D is unclear. V was shortened by 8 bases and J by 8 bases, with 19 bases between the two germline ends. CDR1 is SGHTS and CDR2 is YDEGEE in the germline V gene. This CDR3 comprises 14 residues. The CDR3 DNA is TGTGCCAGACCTCTTTTGGGGTCTCGGGAAAAACTGTTTTTT. Translated: CARPLLGSREKLFF.

This clonotype has a handful of counts. The chain carries TRBV25-1 and TRBJ2-7; no firm D call. Germline V gives CDR1 MGHDK, CDR2 SYGVNS. The V and J ends lost 2 bases and 2 bases respectively, with 13 bases between them. This CDR3 region has 15 residues. CDR3: CASSEVGGQAYEQYF. The CDR3, as DNA: TGTGCCAGCAGTGAAGTGGGTGGGCAGGCCTACGAGCAGTACTTC.

This chain links TRBV11-2 with TRBJ2-3; 14 bases fit TRBD2. V lost 3 bases and J lost 0; bases outside the gene matches: 8. Germline V lookup: CDR1 SGHAT, CDR2 FQNNGV. CDR3 length: 19 residues. CDR3 coding DNA: TGTGCCAGCAGCTTGACTAGCGGGGGGGACCCTACTAGCACAGATACGCAGTATTTT. This sequence encodes CASSLTSGGDPTSTDTQYF.

This clonotype showed up just a few times. This sequence joins TRBV7-2 and TRBJ2-7; weak D call: TRBD1 (6 bases). V was pared by 3 bases and J by 2 bases, with 20 bases between. CDR3 length: 17 residues. The V gene's germline CDR1 is SGHTA and CDR2 FQGNSA. CDR3 in amino acids: CASSFPGASTLTYEQYF. In DNA form, the CDR3 reads TGTGCCAGCAGCTTCCCAGGGGCCTCAACCTTAACCTACGAGCAGTACTTC. Based on the CDR3 plus reference TRBV7-2 and TRBJ2-7, the full variable domain is GAGVSQSPSNKVTEKGKDVELRCDPISGHTALYWYRQSLGQGLEFLIYFQGNSAPDKSGLPSDRFSAERTGGSVSTLTIQRTQQEDSAVYLCASSFPGASTLTYEQYFGPGTRLTVT.

The chain has TRBV19 and TRBJ1-2; 9 bases fit TRBD1. There are 14 residues in the CDR3. Trimming took 9 bases from V and 5 from J; bases not matched to a gene: 10. CDR1 and CDR2 from the germline V gene are LNHDA and SQIVND (reference sequence). This CDR3 is CASSRDRALYGYTF. The CDR3 bases are TGTGCCAGCTCCCGGGACAGGGCCCTATATGGCTACACCTTC.

V is TRBV20-1 and J is TRBJ1-6, with 10 nucleotides matching TRBD1. The CDR3 spans 18 residues. CDR1 and CDR2 (germline): DFQATT, SNEGSKA (reference sequence). V shed 3 bases, J shed 0 bases, and the junction held 8 bases outside the gene matches. CDR3 bases: TGCAGTGCTAGTCATTGGGACAGGGGCGGCTCCTATAATTCACCCCTCCACTTT. Translation gives CSASHWDRGGSYNSPLHF.

This clonotype was picked up many times. The chain couples TRBV11-2 to TRBJ2-5, with TRBD2 matching over 9 bases. CDR1 is SGHAT, CDR2 FQNNGV, per germline. The trim removed 5 bases at V and 5 bases at J, leaving 12 bases unmatched. CDR3 size: 16 residues. The CDR3 DNA follows: TGTGCCAGCAGCGTTTCAAGCGGGAGGATCGTTGAGACCCAGTACTTC. As protein: CASSVSSGRIVETQYF. Using reference TRBV11-2 and TRBJ2-5 for the parts outside the CDR3, the full variable domain is EAGVAQSPRYKIIEKRQSVAFWCNPISGHATLYWYQQILGQGPKLLIQFQNNGVVDDSQLPKDRFSAERLKGVDSTLKIQPAKLEDSAVYLCASSVSSGRIVETQYFGPGTRLLVL.

The chain carries TRBV7-2 and TRBJ2-7; D is possibly TRBD1 (5 bases). Germline CDR1 reads SGHTA; CDR2 reads FQGNSA. Trimming took off 4 bases at V and 0 bases at J, with 10 bases between the two ends. The CDR3 covers 14 residues. DNA for the CDR3: TGTGCCAGCAGCTCAACAGGAACCTCCTACGAGCAGTACTTC. It codes for CASSSTGTSYEQYF.

The chain's CDR3 is CASSPATGVRTEAFF. Written as DNA, the CDR3 is TGCGCCAGCAGCCCCGCCACAGGGGTAAGGACTGAAGCTTTCTTT. This chain connects TRBV5-1 to TRBJ1-1, with 7 bases that match TRBD1. The CDR3 spans 15 residues. J lost 5 bases, V lost 4 bases, and 11 bases had no gene match. Germline-derived CDR1 and CDR2 are SGHRS and YFSETQ.

This clonotype was detected many times. The CDR3 nucleotides read TGTGCCAGCACCGCTGGCATGGGGGCCAAAAACATTCAGTACTTC. As protein: CASTAGMGAKNIQYF. The chain links TRBV12-3 or TRBV12-4 to TRBJ2-4; D call uncertain. V lost 7 bases to trimming and J lost 1 base, with 14 bases between them. The CDR3 has 15 amino acids.

This clonotype has a count of ten or more. This rearrangement joins TRBV19 to TRBJ2-5; D might be TRBD2 (7 bases). Per the germline V gene, CDR1 is LNHDA and CDR2 is SQIVND (reference sequence). The CDR3 is 14 residues long. Trimming removed 5 bases at V and 2 bases at J, with 12 bases between. The CDR3 DNA reads TGTGCCAGTAGTGGGGCGGGGGCGCAAGAGACCCAGTACTTC. Protein sequence: CASSGAGAQETQYF.

This clonotype was observed many times. The rearrangement joins TRBV28 to TRBJ2-7; D call uncertain. Looked up from germline, CDR1 is MDHEN and CDR2 is SYDVKM. V was trimmed by 4 bases and J by 6 bases, leaving 7 bases between them. This CDR3 is built from 11 residues. CDR3 in DNA: TGTGCCAGCAGTTACTTCTCCGAGCAGTACTTC. Its translation is CASSYFSEQYF.

This clonotype was detected ten times or more. This chain uses TRBV20-1 with TRBJ2-3, with D unclear. Trimming removed 5 bases from V and 7 bases from J, with 7 bases in between. CDR3 length: 10 amino acids. CDR1 and CDR2 (germline): DFQATT, SNEGSKA (reference sequence). The CDR3 DNA reads as TGCAGTGCTCGGGTCAATACGCAGTATTTT. It is translated as CSARVNTQYF.